This T cell receptor (beta chain) was profiled in a study of T cell responses to AZD1222 COVID-19 vaccine. Study overall: It was second doses at about 4 or about 12 weeks that were pooled.

General study points: The study found Spike-specific TCR breadth and depth rose after two AZD1222 doses. The repertoires were collected only after the peak T cell response. Reports say nearly half of spike-specific TCRs go after unmutated variant regions.

With respect to this clone: No antigen is known for it.

V was shortened by 3 bases and J by 2 bases, with 13 bases between the two germline ends. CDR1 and CDR2 (germline): LNHDA, SQIVND (reference sequence). The CDR3 spans 15 residues. The method was immunoSEQ multiplex PCR; TCRdb's version includes in-frame clones alone and lacks a portion of them. The sample lists about 150,000 clones, over 75% occurring once. The sequenced sample was peripheral blood, obtained on day 0 of AZD1222 vaccination. The TCR sequence derives from an adult in good health. This chain joins TRBV19 and TRBJ1-1; D is possibly TRBD1 (5 bases). The DNA of the CDR3 is TGTGCCAGTAGTATCTCACACACAGGTAACACTGAAGCTTTCTTT. Protein product: CASSISHTGNTEAFF. The entire variable domain, with the rest obtained from reference TRBV19 and TRBJ1-1, is as follows: DGGITQSPKYLFRKEGQNVTLSCEQNLNHDAMYWYRQDPGQGLRLIYYSQIVNDFQKGDIAEGYSVSREKKESFPLTVTSAQKNPTAFYLCASSISHTGNTEAFFGQGTRLTVV.